This is a list of T cell receptor beta chains from one sample in a study of shared clonotypes between healthy human individuals. Profiled with immunoSEQ multiplex PCR; TCRdb holds only in-frame clones, not every one. The sample has under 1,100,000 clones; approximately 68% are singletons. Sequenced material: memory CD4+ T cells sorted from blood. The source is a man younger than 35 in good health. Each CDR3 is given with its conserved first and last residue. The D gene is left open where the match is weak. Clone size is not always given. Where it is, it says once, few, many or a class for expanded clones.

CDR3 protein	CDR3 DNA	V gene	D gene	clone size	J gene
CASRAGATNTGELFF	TGTGCCAGCAGAGCGGGGGCCACGAACACCGGGGAGCTGTTTTTT	TRBV2	TRBD2	.	TRBJ2-2
CATSRDTEESTGELFF	TGTGCCACCAGCAGAGATACCGAAGAGAGCACCGGGGAGCTGTTTTTT	TRBV15	.	.	TRBJ2-2
CASSLWFESYEQYF	TGTGCCAGCAGTCTTTGGTTCGAGTCCTACGAGCAGTACTTC	TRBV6-1	.	many	TRBJ2-7
CASSQGTAYGYTF	TGTGCCAGCAGCCAAGGGACGGCCTATGGCTACACCTTC	TRBV5-5	.	.	TRBJ1-2
CASRFSGSALYGYTF	TGTGCCAGCAGGTTTAGCGGGTCCGCCCTTTATGGCTACACCTTC	TRBV6-5	.	.	TRBJ1-2
CASSQEMGTGAGEKLFF	TGCGCCAGCAGCCAAGAAATGGGGACAGGGGCCGGGGAAAAACTGTTTTTT	TRBV4-3	TRBD1	once	TRBJ1-4
CASSQGRRGGPDTQYF	TGCGCCAGCAGCCAGGGTCGGCGGGGGGGCCCAGATACGCAGTATTTT	TRBV4-1	TRBD2	.	TRBJ2-3
CASSEGYGYTF	TGTGCCAGCTCGGAGGGGTATGGCTACACCTTC	TRBV5-6	.	.	TRBJ1-2
CASSYNYGGNSPLHF	TGCGCCAGCAGCTATAACTACGGGGGGAATTCACCCCTCCACTTT	TRBV5-1	.	.	TRBJ1-6
CASSPSYGNTIYF	TGTGCCAGCTCACCGAGTTACGGAAACACCATATATTTT	TRBV18	.	once	TRBJ1-3
CASRGTRGGQETQYF	TGTGCCAGTAGAGGGACACGCGGTGGGCAAGAGACCCAGTACTTC	TRBV19	.	.	TRBJ2-5
CASSLKGGGAAEQYF	TGTGCCAGCAGTTTAAAAGGCGGGGGGGCCGCCGAGCAGTACTTC	TRBV28	TRBD2	.	TRBJ2-7
CAWSVRSRATEAFF	TGTGCCTGGAGTGTACGTAGTAGGGCCACTGAAGCTTTCTTT	TRBV30	.	.	TRBJ1-1
CASSQRNRGSEKLFF	TGCGCCAGCAGCCAAAGAAACAGGGGGAGCGAAAAACTGTTTTTT	TRBV4-3	TRBD1	few	TRBJ1-4
CASSELAGGKQYF	TGCGCCAGCAGTGAACTAGCGGGAGGGAAGCAGTACTTC	TRBV10-1	TRBD2	.	TRBJ2-7
CAWSAPRGGDYEQYF	TGTGCCTGGAGTGCGCCCCGAGGGGGAGACTACGAGCAGTACTTC	TRBV30	.	once	TRBJ2-7
CASSRDRAEETQYF	TGTGCCAGCAGCCGGGACAGGGCTGAGGAGACCCAGTACTTC	TRBV11-2	TRBD1	many	TRBJ2-5
CASSLAGGVGNEQFF	TGTGCCAGCAGCTTAGCGGGCGGGGTTGGCAATGAGCAGTTCTTC	TRBV7-9	.	.	TRBJ2-1
CASSPGTGYEQYF	TGTGCCAGCAGCCCGGGGACAGGCTACGAGCAGTACTTC	TRBV28	TRBD1	few	TRBJ2-7
CASRAGQAGNTIYF	TGTGCCAGCAGGGCCGGCCAGGCTGGAAACACCATATATTTT	TRBV28	.	.	TRBJ1-3
CASGQGHYGYTF	TGTGCCAGTGGACAGGGTCACTATGGCTACACCTTC	TRBV19	TRBD1	.	TRBJ1-2
CASSLRTSAAYEQYF	TGTGCCAGCAGCCTTAGGACTAGCGCAGCCTACGAGCAGTACTTC	TRBV11-2	TRBD2	.	TRBJ2-7
CASSLEASDNEQFF	TGTGCCAGCAGCTTGGAGGCTAGCGACAATGAGCAGTTCTTC	TRBV5-4	.	.	TRBJ2-1
CASSEVQGAGSPLHF	TGTGCCAGCAGCGAGGTGCAGGGGGCTGGATCACCCCTCCACTTT	TRBV6-1	TRBD1	.	TRBJ1-6
CASSLSSNSNQPQHF	TGTGCCAGCAGTTTGTCCAGTAATAGCAATCAGCCCCAGCATTTT	TRBV28	.	.	TRBJ1-5
CAISDNTNEKLFF	TGTGCCATCAGTGACAACACTAATGAAAAACTGTTTTTT	TRBV10-3	.	.	TRBJ1-4
CASSGTSNYGYTF	TGTGCCAGCAGTGGGACGTCGAACTATGGCTACACCTTC	TRBV2	.	once	TRBJ1-2
CASSRGGSLEQYF	TGTGCCAGCAGTCGTGGGGGGTCTCTCGAGCAGTACTTC	TRBV6-6	.	.	TRBJ2-7
CASSVASGRARVDTQYF	TGTGCCAGCAGCGTAGCTAGCGGGAGGGCCCGGGTAGATACGCAGTATTTT	TRBV9	TRBD2	.	TRBJ2-3
CASSEPGGGQMAFF	TGTGCCAGCAGTGAACCCGGCGGGGGGCAGATGGCTTTCTTT	TRBV6-1	.	.	TRBJ1-1
CATARGDSGNTIYF	TGTGCCACGGCCAGGGGTGACTCTGGAAACACCATATATTTT	TRBV10-3	.	.	TRBJ1-3
CASSPGAGVTEAFF	TGTGCCAGCTCACCAGGGGCGGGGGTGACTGAAGCTTTCTTT	TRBV18	.	.	TRBJ1-1
CAWSGSLRSNVLTF	TGTGCCTGGAGTGGGTCCTTGAGGTCCAACGTCCTGACTTTC	TRBV30	.	.	TRBJ2-6
CASRPVGLGANVLTF	TGTGCCAGCAGACCGGTCGGTCTGGGGGCCAACGTCCTGACTTTC	TRBV6-5	.	.	TRBJ2-6
CASRGADTEAFF	TGTGCCAGCAGGGGTGCGGACACTGAAGCTTTCTTT	TRBV10-2	.	.	TRBJ1-1
CASSVDSYEQYF	TGCGCCAGCAGCGTTGACAGCTACGAGCAGTACTTC	TRBV5-1	.	.	TRBJ2-7
CSAYVGSIQYF	TGCAGTGCCTATGTAGGAAGCATTCAGTACTTC	TRBV20-1	.	.	TRBJ2-4
CASEGHNEQFF	TGTGCCAGCGAGGGTCACAATGAGCAGTTCTTC	TRBV6-1	.	.	TRBJ2-1
CSVGPGQTLQETQYF	TGCAGCGTTGGACCGGGACAGACTTTACAAGAGACCCAGTACTTC	TRBV29-1	TRBD1	.	TRBJ2-5
CASSLDGLYTGELFF	TGTGCCAGCAGCTTGGACGGACTGTACACCGGGGAGCTGTTTTTT	TRBV11-2	.	.	TRBJ2-2
CASRGGVGTPNNSPLHF	TGTGCCAGCAGGGGGGGCGTAGGGACACCGAATAATTCACCCCTCCACTTT	TRBV2	.	.	TRBJ1-6
CASSSYVRIHNEQFF	TGTGCCAGTTCCTCGTACGTGCGGATACACAATGAGCAGTTCTTC	TRBV19	.	.	TRBJ2-1